The 8 T cell receptor beta chains below come from one sample, sequenced in a study of blood T cell repertoires in COVID-19. Using immunoSEQ multiplex PCR, the repertoire was profiled, and TCRdb retains in-frame clones only, with some absent. The table includes 250,000 to 350,000 clones, approximately 86% detected once. Material: peripheral blood. The receptor source for this set is a woman aged 45-65 years with active or convalescent COVID-19.

J is TRBJ2-5 and V is TRBV11-2; TRBD2 matches at 15 bases. The CDR3 loop spans 17 amino acids. V was pared by 5 bases and J by 5 bases, with 9 bases of the junction left unmatched. Germline loops: CDR1 SGHAT, CDR2 FQNNGV. Written as DNA, the CDR3 is TGTGCCAGCAGCCCTTGGACTAGCGGGAGGGCCGGGGAGACCCAGTACTTC. It encodes CASSPWTSGRAGETQYF. Drawing the rest from reference TRBV11-2 and TRBJ2-5, the complete variable domain is EAGVAQSPRYKIIEKRQSVAFWCNPISGHATLYWYQQILGQGPKLLIQFQNNGVVDDSQLPKDRFSAERLKGVDSTLKIQPAKLEDSAVYLCASSPWTSGRAGETQYFGPGTRLLVL.

This clone was picked up one time. The V gene is TRBV29-1, the J gene TRBJ2-7; 9 bases match TRBD1. This CDR3 has 14 amino acids. V trimming: 5 bases; J trimming: 5 bases; junction bases outside the gene matches: 10. Germline values: CDR1 SQVTM, CDR2 ANQGSEA. CDR3 coding DNA: TGCAGCGTTCTATACCGGGACAGGGACGACGAGCAGTACTTC. Its translation is CSVLYRDRDDEQYF.

The chain joins TRBV7-9 to TRBJ1-5; D gene unclear. Germline CDR1 is SEHNR and CDR2 is FQNEAQ (reference sequence). The CDR3 contains 15 residues. V lost 5 bases, J lost 6 bases, and 17 bases lay in between. The CDR3 protein is CASSPSWSGIQPQHF. CDR3 nucleotides: TGTGCCAGCAGCCCTAGTTGGAGCGGGATTCAGCCCCAGCATTTT.

The CDR3 reads CASSLGRTGANTGELFF. DNA of the CDR3: TGTGCCAGCAGCTTAGGTCGGACAGGGGCGAACACCGGGGAGCTGTTTTTT. V and J are TRBV7-9 and TRBJ2-2, with 9 bases that match TRBD1. This CDR3 contains 17 residues. Germline V gene sequence: CDR1 SEHNR, CDR2 FQNEAQ (reference sequence). V shed 1 base and J 0 bases; nucleotides not matched to a gene: 3.

CDR3 sequence: CASSSLAGVNGELFF. CDR3 nucleotide sequence: TGTGCCAGCAGCTCCCTAGCGGGAGTTAACGGGGAGCTGTTTTTT. The genes are TRBV6-4 and TRBJ2-2; the match to TRBD2 covers 10 bases. V shed 6 bases, J shed 7 bases, and the junction held 8 bases outside the gene matches. The CDR3 is made up of 15 amino acids. Per germline, CDR1 MRHNA and CDR2 SNTAGT.

This clone was counted between two and nine times. The J gene is TRBJ1-1, the V gene TRBV2, with 11 bases aligning to TRBD1. J was trimmed by 5 bases and V by 8 bases; bases with no gene match: 4. The CDR3 consists of 13 residues. Germline V CDR1 and CDR2: SNHLY, FYNNEI. The CDR3, as DNA: TGTGCCAGCGGGGGACAGGGGGGGACTGAAGCTTTCTTT. Translated, it gives CASGGQGGTEAFF.

This clone came up a few times. This chain links TRBV6-2 or TRBV6-3 with TRBJ1-5; 9 bases agree with TRBD1. The CDR3 length is 15 residues. The ends lost 6 bases at V and 8 bases at J; junction bases unmatched: 11. The germline CDR1 and CDR2 sequences are MNHEY and SVGEGT. This CDR3 is CASSPTGGAGKPQHF. The CDR3 nucleotides read TGTGCCAGCAGCCCAACAGGGGGCGCGGGGAAGCCCCAGCATTTT.

The rearrangement links TRBV11-2 to TRBJ1-1; D remains unclear. This CDR3 has 18 residues. Germline V gene data show CDR1 as SGHAT and CDR2 as FQNNGV. V lost 0 bases, J lost 1 base, and 18 bases lay in between. This CDR3 is CASSLERIFFGENTEAFF. In nucleotides, the CDR3 is TGTGCCAGCAGCTTAGAAAGAATTTTTTTCGGGGAGAACACTGAAGCTTTCTTT.